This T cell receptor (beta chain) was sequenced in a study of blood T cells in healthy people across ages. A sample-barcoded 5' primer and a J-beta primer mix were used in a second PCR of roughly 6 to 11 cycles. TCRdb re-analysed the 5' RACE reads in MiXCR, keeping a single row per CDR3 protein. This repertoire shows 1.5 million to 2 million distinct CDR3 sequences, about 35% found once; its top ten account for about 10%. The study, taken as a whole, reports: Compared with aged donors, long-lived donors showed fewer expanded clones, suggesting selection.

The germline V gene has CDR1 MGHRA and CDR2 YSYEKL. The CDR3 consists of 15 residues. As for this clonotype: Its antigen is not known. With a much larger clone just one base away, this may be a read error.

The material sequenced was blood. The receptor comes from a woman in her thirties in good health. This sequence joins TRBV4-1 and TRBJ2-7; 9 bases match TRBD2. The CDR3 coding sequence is TGCGCCTGCAGCCAAGAGGGACTAGCAGGGAGCGAGCAGTACTTC. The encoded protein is CACSQEGLAGSEQYF.